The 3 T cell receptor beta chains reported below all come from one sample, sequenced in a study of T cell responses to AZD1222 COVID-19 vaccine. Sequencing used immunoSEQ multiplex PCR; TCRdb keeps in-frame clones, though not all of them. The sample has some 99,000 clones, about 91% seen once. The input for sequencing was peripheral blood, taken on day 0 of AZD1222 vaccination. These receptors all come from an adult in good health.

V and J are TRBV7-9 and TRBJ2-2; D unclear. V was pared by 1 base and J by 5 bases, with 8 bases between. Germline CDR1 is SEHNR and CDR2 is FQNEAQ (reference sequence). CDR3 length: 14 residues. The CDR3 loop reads CASSLEVRTGELFF. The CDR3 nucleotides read TGTGCCAGCAGCTTAGAGGTTAGAACCGGGGAGCTGTTTTTT.

CDR3: CAKVKKPRDKNTEAFF. CDR3 bases: TGTGCCAAGGTGAAAAAGCCCCGGGACAAGAACACTGAAGCTTTCTTT. V is TRBV24-1 and J is TRBJ1-1, with a possible D match to TRBD1 (6 bases). V dropped 11 bases and J dropped 1 base, with 22 bases sitting between them. This CDR3 is 16 amino acids long. CDR1 KGHDR and CDR2 SFDVKD come from the germline V gene.

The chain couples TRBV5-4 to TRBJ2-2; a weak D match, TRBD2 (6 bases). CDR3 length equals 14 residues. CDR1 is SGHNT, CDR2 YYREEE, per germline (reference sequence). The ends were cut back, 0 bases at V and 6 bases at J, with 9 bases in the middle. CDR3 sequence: CASSLGAGSGELFF. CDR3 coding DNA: TGTGCCAGCAGCTTGGGGGCGGGATCCGGGGAGCTGTTTTTT.